This T cell receptor (beta chain) is drawn from a study of HIV-infected children after antiretroviral therapy interruption. About the research overall: Median age was roughly 9.3 years (interruption) and about 8 years (continuous). Whole-study findings and limits: Naive CD4+ Gini coefficient rose by interruption end, suggesting clonal expansion.

Treatment here: PENTA 11 planned treatment interruption arm or continuous ART arm. Cryopreserved PBMC samples required at least 5 million viable cells. A word on this clonotype: Its antigen is not identified.

CDR3 length: 16 residues. Germline V lookup: CDR1 LGHNA, CDR2 YNFKEQ. V shed 3 bases and J shed 5 bases, with 20 bases lying between them. A 3' RACE protocol on RNA, with unique molecular identifiers, produced the TCR library. TCRdb reprocessed the 3' RACE reads via MiXCR and lists one record per CDR3 protein. The table includes over 35,000 distinct CDR3 sequences, just over 6.5% detected once. The TCR originated in a pool of human donors with HIV. This rearrangement joins TRBV4-2 to TRBJ2-7; D could derive from TRBD1 or TRBD2 (5 bases each). This material consisted of CD45RA+ CD4+ T cells from PBMCs, pooled from several time points, taken from a donor given antiretroviral therapy, either interrupted or continuous. Subset indicated: naive CD4+ CD45RA+ CD45RO- T cells. For the CDR3, the DNA is TGTGCCAGCAGCCAGAGTTGGGACGGATTTACTCACGAGCAGTACTTC. Amino acid sequence: CASSQSWDGFTHEQYF.